These 25 T cell receptor beta chains originate from one sample sequenced in a study of blood T cells in healthy people across ages. Combining a sample-barcoded 5' primer with a J-beta primer mix, a second PCR ran for 7 to 11 cycles. TCRdb reanalysed the 5' RACE reads using MiXCR and keeps one entry per CDR3 protein. The profile shows more than 500,000 distinct CDR3 sequences, roughly 29% of them singletons. Sequencing was performed on blood. The receptors here all came from a woman between 65 and 79 years old in good health.

This clonotype has only a few counts. The chain joins TRBV6-6 to TRBJ2-7; a possible D gene is TRBD2 (6 bases). The CDR3 contains 14 residues. The germline gives CDR1 MNHNY, CDR2 SVGAGI (reference sequence). V shed 8 bases and J shed 2 bases, with 16 bases lying between them. This CDR3 is CASGGLAPTYEQYF. The CDR3 nucleotides are TGTGCCAGCGGAGGGTTAGCGCCGACCTACGAGCAGTACTTC.

This clonotype has more than one count but fewer than ten. The chain recombines TRBV5-1 with TRBJ1-1; D not resolved. Germline lookup yields CDR1 SGHRS and CDR2 YFSETQ. The CDR3 length is 15 residues. The V end was cut by 3 bases, the J end by 0 bases, with 12 bases between. The CDR3 here is CASSWEGLMNTEAFF. The CDR3 DNA reads as TGCGCCAGCAGCTGGGAGGGCCTAATGAACACTGAAGCTTTCTTT.

This clonotype has more than one count but fewer than ten. The chain joins TRBV12-3 or TRBV12-4 to TRBJ1-4, with D perhaps TRBD1 (5 bases). The CDR3 is 16 amino acids. V lost 1 base to trimming and J lost 7 bases, with 16 bases between them. The CDR3 sequence: CASSLGGAPESEKLFF. CDR3 coding DNA: TGTGCCAGCAGTTTAGGAGGGGCCCCTGAGAGTGAAAAACTGTTTTTT.

V is TRBV7-9 and J is TRBJ2-7, with D uncertain. The CDR3 consists of 14 residues. The V gene lost 5 bases and the J gene lost 0 bases, with 11 bases spanning the gap. Germline V CDR1 and CDR2: SEHNR, FQNEAQ (reference sequence). In DNA, the CDR3 is TGTGCCAGCAGCACTTCAGTAAGCTCCTACGAGCAGTACTTC. Translated, it gives CASSTSVSSYEQYF.

The chain has TRBV5-1 and TRBJ2-3; D call uncertain. From germline, CDR1 is SGHRS and CDR2 YFSETQ. CDR3 length: 14 residues. Trimming removed 0 bases at V and 6 bases at J, with 11 bases between. CDR3 sequence: CASSLGRRGDTQYF. DNA of the CDR3: TGCGCCAGCAGCTTGGGGCGGCGCGGCGATACGCAGTATTTT.

The chain links TRBV5-1 to TRBJ2-6; D not certain. The CDR3 runs 12 residues. Germline V gene sequence: CDR1 SGHRS, CDR2 YFSETQ. V was trimmed by 4 bases and J by 6 bases, leaving 5 bases between them. The chain's CDR3 is CASSMEANVLTF. In nucleotides, the CDR3 is TGCGCCAGCAGCATGGAGGCCAACGTCCTGACTTTC.

This clonotype was seen only a few times. The V gene is TRBV7-3, the J gene TRBJ2-6; maybe TRBD2 (5 bases). The CDR3 is made up of 18 amino acids. The germline gives CDR1 SGHTA, CDR2 FQGTGA. V was trimmed by 5 bases and J by 3 bases, leaving 20 bases between them. This CDR3 reads CASSPRRVALGGANVLTF. The CDR3 region has the DNA TGTGCCAGCAGCCCACGAAGGGTTGCACTAGGTGGGGCCAACGTCCTGACTTTC. Looking up the rest from reference TRBV7-3 and TRBJ2-6 gives the full variable domain: GAGVSQTPSNKVTEKGKYVELRCDPISGHTALYWYRQSLGQGPEFLIYFQGTGAADDSGLPNDRFFAVRPEGSVSTLKIQRTERGDSAVYLCASSPRRVALGGANVLTFGAGSRLTVL.

V usage is TRBV5-1 and J usage is TRBJ1-6, with D tentatively TRBD1 (5 bases). The CDR3 spans 15 residues. The germline V and J ends were trimmed by 1 base and 7 bases, with 12 bases remaining between them. Germline V gene data show CDR1 as SGHRS and CDR2 as YFSETQ. CDR3 sequence reads: CASSLTGDVNSPLHF. CDR3 nucleotides: TGCGCCAGCAGCTTGACAGGCGACGTGAATTCACCCCTCCACTTT.

This clonotype showed up just a few times. V usage is TRBV6-6 and J usage is TRBJ2-1, with D uncertain. Trimming removed 7 bases from V and 7 bases from J, with 14 bases in between. Germline lookup yields CDR1 MNHNY and CDR2 SVGAGI (reference sequence). The CDR3 totals 13 residues. As DNA, the CDR3 is TGTGCCAGCACCCCCGTGGGGAAGAATGAGCAGTTCTTC. The encoded protein is CASTPVGKNEQFF.

In this sample, this clonotype turned up a few times. J is TRBJ2-1 and V is TRBV7-3; 8 bases are a match to TRBD1. The DNA matches TRBJ2-5 better at its end, which makes the J call doubtful. Germline V gives CDR1 SGHTA, CDR2 FQGTGA. CDR3 length: 14 residues. The CDR3 DNA reads TGTGCCAGCAGTTCTGACAGGGGAGGCAAGACCCAGTACTTC. Protein: CASSSDRGGKTQYF.

Comments on this clonotype: A much bigger clone sits one base away, suggesting this may be a read error. The chain joins TRBV4-3 to TRBJ1-2; D gene unclear. V was pared by 3 bases and J by 3 bases, with 14 bases between. Germline V CDR1 and CDR2: LGHNA, YSLEER. The CDR3 is made up of 15 amino acids. CDR3 protein: CASSQGRYTDYGYTF. The CDR3 DNA sequence: TGCGCCAGCAGCCAGGGCAGATACACTGACTATGGCTACACCTTC.

The chain uses TRBV15 and TRBJ1-2; D not certain. With 0 bases removed from V and 4 bases from J, the gap between germline ends came to 3 bases. The CDR3 loop spans 12 amino acids. In germline, CDR1 is LNHNV, CDR2 YYDKDF (reference sequence). CDR3 sequence: CATSRDVYGYTF. The CDR3 nucleotides read TGTGCCACCAGCAGAGATGTCTATGGCTACACCTTC.

This chain links TRBV20-1 with TRBJ1-2; D possibly corresponds to TRBD1 (6 bases). This CDR3 spans 14 amino acids. Germline V gives CDR1 DFQATT, CDR2 SNEGSKA (reference sequence). V was cut by 7 bases and J by 2 bases, with 17 bases left in between. The chain's CDR3 is CSVSRGGANYGYTF. In nucleotides, the CDR3 is TGCAGTGTTAGCCGGGGGGGCGCGAACTATGGCTACACCTTC.

The chain recombines TRBV27 with TRBJ2-5; 8 positions match TRBD1. The CDR3 covers 16 residues. Germline assignment: CDR1 MNHEY and CDR2 SMNVEV (reference sequence). The ends lost 2 bases at V and 1 base at J; junction bases unmatched: 6. The CDR3 coding sequence is TGTGCCAGCAGTTTAGGGGGACAGGTCTTCCAAGAGACCCAGTACTTC. As protein: CASSLGGQVFQETQYF.

J is TRBJ2-5 and V is TRBV9; no definite D call. This CDR3 is built from 14 residues. Trimming stripped 2 bases from V and 3 bases from J, with 11 bases between. The germline V gene has CDR1 SGDLS and CDR2 YYNGEE. The DNA of the CDR3 is TGTGCCAGCAGCGTCGGGCGTAACGAAGAGACCCAGTACTTC. Its protein product is CASSVGRNEETQYF.

This clonotype was seen a few times. This chain connects TRBV7-2 to TRBJ1-5; D gene uncertain. The CDR3 covers 13 residues. The germline gives CDR1 SGHTA, CDR2 FQGNSA. The ends were cut back, 5 bases at V and 5 bases at J, with 10 bases in the middle. The CDR3 reads CASSLSAYQPQHF. In DNA, the CDR3 is TGTGCCAGCAGCCTCAGTGCGTATCAGCCCCAGCATTTT. The variable domain in full, completed from reference TRBV7-2 and TRBJ1-5, reads GAGVSQSPSNKVTEKGKDVELRCDPISGHTALYWYRQSLGQGLEFLIYFQGNSAPDKSGLPSDRFSAERTGGSVSTLTIQRTQQEDSAVYLCASSLSAYQPQHFGDGTRLSIL.

J is TRBJ2-1 and V is TRBV5-1; possible D gene TRBD1, 7 bases. Germline assignment: CDR1 SGHRS and CDR2 YFSETQ. Trimming pared 0 bases from V and 9 bases from J, leaving 22 bases between. CDR3 size: 17 residues. Here the CDR3 reads CASSLVRGTDLVGEQFF. The CDR3 coding sequence is TGCGCCAGCAGCTTGGTACGGGGGACAGATTTAGTAGGTGAGCAGTTCTTC.

The genes are TRBV7-9 and TRBJ1-2, with D perhaps matching TRBD1 (6 bases). Trimming removed 1 base at V and 8 bases at J, with 20 bases between. The CDR3 is made up of 16 amino acids. The germline V gene has CDR1 SEHNR and CDR2 FQNEAQ (reference sequence). The CDR3 loop reads CASSLDDAGRGGGYTF. The DNA for the CDR3 is TGTGCCAGCAGCTTAGATGATGCGGGCAGGGGAGGAGGCTACACCTTC.

J is TRBJ2-2 and V is TRBV9; 7 positions match TRBD1. This CDR3 has 16 amino acids. The V segment lost 3 bases and the J segment 6 bases; nucleotides outside the gene matches: 11. In germline, CDR1 is SGDLS, CDR2 YYNGEE. CDR3 nucleotide sequence: TGTGCCAGCAGCGCCCTTAGGGGGCCGACTCCCGGGGAGCTGTTTTTT. The encoded protein is CASSALRGPTPGELFF.

This clonotype was detected only once. The gene calls are TRBV5-1 and TRBJ1-6; D is possibly TRBD1 (5 bases). Trimming cost V 0 bases and J 7 bases, with 14 bases left between them. CDR3 length equals 16 residues. CDR1 is SGHRS and CDR2 is YFSETQ in the germline V gene. The CDR3 DNA reads as TGCGCCAGCAGCTTGGCCGTAACAGGCACAAATTCACCCCTCCACTTT. Its protein product is CASSLAVTGTNSPLHF.

This rearrangement joins TRBV5-1 to TRBJ2-1; 10 nucleotides agree with TRBD2. V gave up 8 bases and J gave up 4 bases; unmatched junction bases: 6. Germline-derived CDR1 and CDR2 are SGHRS and YFSETQ. The CDR3 runs to 14 residues. CDR3 DNA sequence: TGCGCCAGTGGAGCGGGGGGGCTTTACAATGAGCAGTTCTTC. Protein sequence: CASGAGGLYNEQFF. Full variable domain (missing parts from reference TRBV5-1 and TRBJ2-1): KAGVTQTPRYLIKTRGQQVTLSCSPISGHRSVSWYQQTPGQGLQFLFEYFSETQRNKGNFPGRFSGRQFSNSRSEMNVSTLELGDSALYLCASGAGGLYNEQFFGPGTRLTVL.

In this sample, this clonotype turned up many times. This sequence joins TRBV7-2 and TRBJ2-7; TRBD2 matches at 8 bases. Germline trimming cut 1 base from V and 5 bases from J; bases unmatched to any gene: 4. This CDR3 contains 14 residues. Germline V gene lookup returns CDR1 SGHTA and CDR2 FQGNSA. CDR3 amino acids: CASSLDSGRDEQYF. The CDR3 bases are TGTGCCAGCAGCTTAGACAGCGGGAGAGACGAGCAGTACTTC.

This clonotype showed up just a few times. CDR3 amino acids: CASSQGFGGGTYEQYF. CDR3 bases: TGCGCCAGCAGCCAAGGGTTTGGTGGCGGAACCTACGAGCAGTACTTC. This chain links TRBV4-3 with TRBJ2-7; no clear D gene. From germline, CDR1 is LGHNA and CDR2 YSLEER. Trimming stripped 1 base from V and 2 bases from J, with 15 bases between. The CDR3 contains 16 residues.

J is TRBJ2-5 and V is TRBV12-3 or TRBV12-4; D call uncertain. The end of the DNA fits TRBJ2-7 better, so the J call may be wrong. There are 11 residues in the CDR3. The CDR3 DNA reads TGTGCCAGCAGTTTTCGGACCGAGCAGTACTTC. This gives the protein CASSFRTEQYF.

This clonotype has just a few counts. The chain uses TRBV4-3 and TRBJ1-1; 9 bases are shared with TRBD1. V lost 3 bases and J lost 3; bases outside the gene matches: 14. The germline V gene has CDR1 LGHNA and CDR2 YSLEER. The CDR3 runs to 18 residues. CDR3 bases: TGCGCCAGCAGCCAGGCTCTCCCCGGGACAGGGATGGACACTGAAGCTTTCTTT. Translation: CASSQALPGTGMDTEAFF.